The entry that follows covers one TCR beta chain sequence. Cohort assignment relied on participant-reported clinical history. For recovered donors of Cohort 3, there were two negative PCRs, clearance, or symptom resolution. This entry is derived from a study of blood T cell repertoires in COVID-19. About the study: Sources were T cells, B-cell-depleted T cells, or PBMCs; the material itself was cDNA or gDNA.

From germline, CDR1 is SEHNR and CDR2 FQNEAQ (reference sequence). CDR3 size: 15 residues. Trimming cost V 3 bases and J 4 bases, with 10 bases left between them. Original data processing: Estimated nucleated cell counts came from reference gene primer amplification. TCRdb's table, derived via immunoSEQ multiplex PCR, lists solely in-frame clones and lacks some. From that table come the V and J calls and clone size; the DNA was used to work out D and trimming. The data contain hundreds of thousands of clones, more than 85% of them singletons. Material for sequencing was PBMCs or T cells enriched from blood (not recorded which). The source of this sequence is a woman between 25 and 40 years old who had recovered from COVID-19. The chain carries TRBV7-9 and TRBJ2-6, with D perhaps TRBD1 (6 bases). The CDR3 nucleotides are TGTGCCAGCAGCTTTTCAGGGGACGGGGCCAACGTCCTGACTTTC. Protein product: CASSFSGDGANVLTF.